This T cell receptor (beta chain) was found in a study of blood T cell repertoires in COVID-19. Overall study context: The United States, Italy and Spain supplied acute and convalescent COVID-19 samples.

Some clones are missing from TCRdb's copy, which holds only in-frame ones; the method was immunoSEQ multiplex PCR. This sample carries hundreds of thousands of clones, roughly 91% of them seen once, and the ten largest clones take 2% to 2.5%. Germline lookup yields CDR1 MDHEN and CDR2 SYDVKM. Trimming at V came to 5 bases and at J to 7 bases, leaving 13 bases not matched to a gene. The CDR3 spans 16 residues. The sequence was collected from an older woman in a cohort exposed to, infected with or recovered from COVID-19 (not recorded which). This sequence joins TRBV28 and TRBJ1-2, with 10 bases lining up with TRBD1. Sequencing was done on a sample of PBMCs or T cells enriched from blood (not recorded which). This CDR3 reads CASSQFSGTGAGGYTF. Written as DNA, the CDR3 is TGTGCCAGCAGTCAATTCTCCGGGACAGGGGCGGGTGGCTACACCTTC.